This TCR beta chain was captured by sequencing in a study of cytomegalovirus exposure and HLA in healthy donors. Overall study findings and caveats: Among the sequence variants, a highly shared cluster was likely an artifact of sequencing.

With respect to this clone: Its cognate antigen is unknown.

J was trimmed by 0 bases and V by 4 bases; bases with no gene match: 4. There are 15 residues in the CDR3. Germline CDR1 is MGHDK and CDR2 is SYGVNS. A multiplex PCR was run with 60 Vbeta primers and 13 Jbeta primers. Profiling relied on immunoSEQ multiplex PCR, and the TCRdb table lists in-frame clones only, not all of them. Here the sample spans 130,000 to 150,000 clones, about 80% being singletons. The V call is TRBV25-1, the J call TRBJ2-3; 7 nucleotides align to TRBD1. The clonotype comes from a man in his thirties or forties in good health and CMV-seronegative. The sample taken for sequencing was PBMCs. CDR3 loop: CASSGGTDSTDTQYF. CDR3 bases: TGTGCCAGCAGTGGGGGGACAGATAGCACAGATACGCAGTATTTT.